This T cell receptor (beta chain) was sequenced during a study of blood T cell repertoires in COVID-19. The repertoire was sequenced with immunoSEQ multiplex PCR; TCRdb's copy has only in-frame clones and lacks some. The table has about 250,000 clones, more than 75% seen once. The TCR originated in a man aged 35-49 years who had recovered from COVID-19. The specimen was PBMCs or T cells enriched from blood (not recorded which).

CDR3 sequence reads: CSVGQGADQPQHF. The CDR3 DNA reads as TGCAGCGTTGGGCAGGGCGCTGATCAGCCCCAGCATTTT. This chain joins TRBV29-1 and TRBJ1-5; tentatively, D is TRBD1 (5 bases). Trimming took off 4 bases at V and 5 bases at J, with 12 bases between the two ends. The germline gives CDR1 SQVTM, CDR2 ANQGSEA. This CDR3 contains 13 residues.